This T cell receptor beta chain comes out of a study of shared clonotypes between healthy human individuals. Background on the study: Researchers assigned three CD4 naive, three CD4 memory, two CD8 naive and one CD8 memory plate to each donor.

V trimming: 4 bases; J trimming: 5 bases; junction bases outside the gene matches: 10. Germline loops: CDR1 SGDLS, CDR2 YYNGEE. This CDR3 is built from 15 residues. Clones were sequenced by immunoSEQ multiplex PCR, and TCRdb holds only the in-frame ones, with some missing. The sample shows about 1 million clones, 65% to 80% of them seen only once. A note on this clone: Its cognate antigen is unknown.

There were only Caucasian adults among the donors, and all lived in Nashville, Tennessee. Whole-study results and caveats: Genetic and exposure-history diversity was limited by the few donors.

This clonotype was sampled from a man younger than 35 in good health. Input material: memory CD4+ T cells sorted from blood. Subset specified: CD45RA-negative fraction. The chain uses TRBV9 and TRBJ1-1; 8 nucleotides line up with TRBD1. This chain's CDR3 is CASSTLPGGGTEAFF. The CDR3 coding sequence is TGTGCCAGCAGCACGCTCCCAGGGGGCGGAACTGAAGCTTTCTTT.